This T cell receptor beta chain came from a study of T cells in Graves' hyperthyroidism and ophthalmopathy. Overall study findings and caveats: Progression to ophthalmopathy was predicted a median of about six months early. Most thyroid clonotypes expanded above 0.001 were also detected in blood.

The TCR beta CDR3 regions underwent amplification using RNA transcripts as the source. The HTBI primer set drove a first-round RT-PCR of the TCR CDR3. TCRdb passed the multiplex PCR reads through MiXCR, listing each CDR3 protein once. The sample shows approximately 700,000 distinct CDR3 sequences, 45% of them seen only once. For this clonotype: Antigen unknown.

Exclusion of a patient resulted from uncontrolled infection, other autoimmune disease, pregnancy or lactation. Diagnoses were established using clinical symptoms, serum thyroxine and TRAb, thyroid ultrasound and orbital computed tomography. The CDR3 spans 15 residues. The ends lost 6 bases at V and 4 bases at J; junction bases unmatched: 9. This clonotype originated in an adult man with Graves' disease, either hyperthyroidism or ophthalmopathy (not recorded which). This chain links TRBV12-3 or TRBV12-4 with TRBJ2-5, with 9 bases fitting TRBD2. Material: peripheral blood or thyroid tissue (not recorded which). CDR3 protein: CASSPSGLARETQYF. DNA for the CDR3: TGTGCCAGCAGCCCTTCCGGACTAGCGAGAGAGACCCAGTACTTC.